This T cell receptor (beta chain) was identified during a study of neoadjuvant anti-PD-1 for oral cavity cancer. Stage II-IVA oral cavity squamous cell carcinoma was new and untreated by systemic or radiation therapy. Looked up from germline, CDR1 is DFQATT and CDR2 is SNEGSKA (reference sequence). CDR3 length equals 11 residues. The V end was cut by 5 bases, the J end by 1 base, with 4 bases between. Clones were sequenced by immunoSEQ multiplex PCR, and TCRdb holds only the in-frame ones, with some missing. The sample has around 18,000 clones, around 74% seen once. The receptor was derived from a person aged 35-79 years with oral cavity squamous cell carcinoma. Material: PBMCs, obtained before nivolumab (anti-PD-1) treatment. This chain links TRBV20-1 with TRBJ2-3; D unclear. The chain's CDR3 is CSASRTDTQYF. The CDR3 DNA reads TGCAGTGCTTCCCGCACAGATACGCAGTATTTT.